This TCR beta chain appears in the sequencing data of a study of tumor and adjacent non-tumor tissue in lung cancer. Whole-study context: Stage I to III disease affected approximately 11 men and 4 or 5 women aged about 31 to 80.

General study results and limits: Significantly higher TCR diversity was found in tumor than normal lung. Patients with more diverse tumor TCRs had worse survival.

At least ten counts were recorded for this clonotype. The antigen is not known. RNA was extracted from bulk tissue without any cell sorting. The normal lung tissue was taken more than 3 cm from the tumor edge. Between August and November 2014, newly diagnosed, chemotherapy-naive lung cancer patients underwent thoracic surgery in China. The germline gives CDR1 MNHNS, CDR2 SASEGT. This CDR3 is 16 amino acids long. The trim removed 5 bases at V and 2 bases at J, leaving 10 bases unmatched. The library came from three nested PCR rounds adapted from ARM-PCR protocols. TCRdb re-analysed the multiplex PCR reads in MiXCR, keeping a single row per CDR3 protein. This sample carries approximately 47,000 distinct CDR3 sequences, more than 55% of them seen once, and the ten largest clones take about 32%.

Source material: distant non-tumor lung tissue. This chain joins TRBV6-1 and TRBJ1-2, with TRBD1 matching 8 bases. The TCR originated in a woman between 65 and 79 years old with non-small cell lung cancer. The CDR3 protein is CASSISSRDRNYGYTF. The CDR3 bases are TGTGCCAGCAGTATAAGCTCCCGGGACAGGAACTATGGCTACACCTTC.